This is a list of T cell receptor beta chains from one sample in a study of blood T cells in healthy people across ages. TCRdb re-called the 5' RACE reads through MiXCR, storing one row per CDR3 protein. The table records fewer than 600,000 distinct CDR3 sequences, about 28% of them present only once. The same data also contributed to another study, on T cells of mothers and their children.

Material for sequencing was blood. These receptor sequences come from a boy aged 2 to 10 in good health. Both conserved end residues are part of each CDR3. Each record gives: clone size, D gene, J gene, V gene, CDR3 protein, CDR3 DNA. D genes are given only for firm matches. Size is omitted from some rows. Given values are once, few, many or a class for expanded clones.

- | - | TRBJ1-1 | TRBV29-1 | CSVGALTGQGEPEAFF | TGCAGCGTTGGTGCTCTTACGGGGCAGGGTGAGCCTGAAGCTTTCTTT
- | - | TRBJ2-1 | TRBV4-2 | CASSHPGTEQFF | TGTGCCAGCAGCCACCCCGGGACGGAGCAGTTCTTC
few | TRBD2 | TRBJ2-3 | TRBV6-6 | CATARLAGDTQYF | TGTGCCACTGCACGACTAGCTGGGGATACGCAGTATTTT
- | - | TRBJ1-2 | TRBV7-9 | CASSFRDGYTF | TGTGCCAGCAGCTTCAGGGATGGCTACACCTTC
few | - | TRBJ2-6 | TRBV12-3/TRBV12-4 | CASRSEGSGANVLTF | TGTGCCAGCAGATCTGAAGGCTCTGGGGCCAACGTCCTGACTTTC
- | - | TRBJ2-7 | TRBV27 | CASSLSGIEQYF | TGTGCCAGCAGTTTATCAGGGATCGAGCAGTACTTC
- | TRBD2 | TRBJ2-1 | TRBV19 | CASSTSVYNEQFF | TGTGCCAGTAGCACTAGCGTCTACAATGAGCAGTTCTTC
- | - | TRBJ1-2 | TRBV12-3/TRBV12-4 | CASRIAGRGYTF | TGTGCCAGCAGGATTGCAGGGAGAGGCTACACCTTC
many | - | TRBJ2-5 | TRBV7-2 | CASSLGEYQETQYF | TGTGCCAGCAGCTTAGGAGAGTACCAAGAGACCCAGTACTTC
few | TRBD1 | TRBJ1-2 | TRBV27 | CASSLNRGWMETF | TGTGCCAGCAGTTTGAACAGGGGGTGGATGGAGACCTTC
- | - | TRBJ2-5 | TRBV20-1 | CSARDGASDQETQYF | TGCAGTGCTAGAGACGGGGCTAGCGACCAAGAGACCCAGTACTTC
- | - | TRBJ2-1 | TRBV29-1 | CSVDGYNEQFF | TGCAGCGTTGATGGGTACAATGAGCAGTTCTTC
- | TRBD1 | TRBJ2-7 | TRBV27 | CASSSTGGVSYEQYF | TGTGCCAGCAGTTCGACAGGGGGTGTCTCCTACGAGCAGTACTTC
- | TRBD2 | TRBJ2-5 | TRBV12-3/TRBV12-4 | CASRPTSVETQYF | TGTGCCAGCAGGCCTACTAGCGTGGAGACCCAGTACTTC
few | TRBD1 | TRBJ2-5 | TRBV7-9 | CASSPPWDREETQYF | TGTGCCAGCAGCCCCCCCTGGGACAGGGAGGAGACCCAGTACTTC
few | - | TRBJ2-7 | TRBV9 | CASSVGVGDEQYF | TGTGCCAGCAGCGTAGGAGTGGGTGACGAGCAGTACTTC
- | - | TRBJ1-1 | TRBV6-6 | CASSPGGAAGKAEAFF | TGTGCCAGCAGTCCGGGGGGGGCCGCGGGGAAGGCTGAAGCTTTCTTT
- | - | TRBJ1-2 | TRBV19 | CASSRMNYGYTF | TGTGCCAGTAGTAGGATGAACTATGGCTACACCTTC
- | - | TRBJ2-1 | TRBV20-1 | CSARTSRAPVYNEQFF | TGCAGTGCTAGAACGTCTAGAGCCCCGGTATACAATGAGCAGTTCTTC
few | - | TRBJ2-7 | TRBV29-1 | CSVEEGTRRDEQYF | TGCAGCGTTGAGGAGGGGACGCGACGCGACGAGCAGTACTTC
- | TRBD1 | TRBJ1-2 | TRBV28 | CASSLPTGLGYGYTF | TGTGCCAGCAGTTTACCGACAGGGTTGGGCTATGGCTACACCTTC
- | TRBD1 | TRBJ2-1 | TRBV5-1 | CASSGGQSYNEQFF | TGCGCCAGCAGCGGGGGACAGAGCTACAATGAGCAGTTCTTC
few | - | TRBJ2-5 | TRBV18 | CASSPPTRGETQYF | TGTGCCAGCTCACCACCAACTAGGGGGGAGACCCAGTACTTC
few | - | TRBJ1-1 | TRBV7-9 | CASSLGSAEAFF | TGTGCCAGCAGCTTAGGGTCAGCTGAAGCTTTCTTT
- | TRBD2 | TRBJ2-1 | TRBV12-3/TRBV12-4 | CASRGTSGTYNEQFF | TGTGCCAGCAGGGGGACTAGCGGGACCTACAATGAGCAGTTCTTC
few | - | TRBJ1-2 | TRBV4-1 | CASSPLEGDYGYTF | TGCGCCAGCAGCCCCCTAGAGGGGGACTATGGCTACACCTTC
- | - | TRBJ1-1 | TRBV20-1 | CSARVGGGQGTMNTEAFF | TGCAGTGCTAGAGTAGGAGGAGGGCAGGGGACAATGAACACTGAAGCTTTCTTT
few | - | TRBJ2-7 | TRBV5-8 | CASSLILRTKYEQYF | TGTGCCAGCAGCTTGATCTTGCGAACTAAATACGAGCAGTACTTC
- | - | TRBJ2-7 | TRBV27 | CASSLSGVYEQYF | TGTGCCAGCAGTTTATCCGGGGTCTACGAGCAGTACTTC
- | - | TRBJ2-1 | TRBV7-9 | CASSLTNSLLVGEQFF | TGTGCCAGCAGCTTGACGAACTCCCTATTAGTGGGTGAGCAGTTCTTC
- | TRBD1 | TRBJ2-7 | TRBV30 | CAWATGNLYEQYF | TGTGCCTGGGCGACAGGGAACCTCTACGAGCAGTACTTC
- | - | TRBJ1-4 | TRBV29-1 | CSGRRARDEKLFF | TGCAGCGGTCGCCGGGCCCGGGATGAAAAACTGTTTTTT
- | TRBD2 | TRBJ2-1 | TRBV5-1 | CASSYGLADNEQFF | TGCGCCAGCAGCTACGGACTAGCGGACAATGAGCAGTTCTTC
- | - | TRBJ2-7 | TRBV12-3/TRBV12-4 | CASSSSLQYEQYF | TGTGCCAGCAGTTCGTCACTCCAGTACGAGCAGTACTTC
few | TRBD1 | TRBJ1-6 | TRBV5-1 | CASSLAQGDSPLHF | TGCGCCAGCAGCTTGGCTCAGGGGGATTCACCCCTCCACTTT
- | - | TRBJ2-5 | TRBV9 | CASSVAGGTDETQYF | TGTGCCAGCAGCGTAGCTGGCGGGACAGACGAGACCCAGTACTTC
- | - | TRBJ2-1 | TRBV20-1 | CSARVVLFGRTTSSYNEQFF | TGCAGTGCTAGAGTGGTTTTATTCGGGCGGACGACGAGCTCCTACAATGAGCAGTTCTTC
- | - | TRBJ2-7 | TRBV28 | CVSSPTDSYEQYF | TGTGTCAGCAGCCCGACGGATTCCTACGAGCAGTACTTC
few | - | TRBJ1-2 | TRBV4-1 | CASSQDPQAWGLYGYTF | TGCGCCAGCAGCCAAGATCCGCAGGCCTGGGGCCTCTATGGCTACACCTTC
few | TRBD2 | TRBJ2-5 | TRBV7-2 | CASSLGGGVETQYF | TGTGCCAGCAGCTTAGGTGGGGGGGTGGAGACCCAGTACTTC
- | - | TRBJ1-6 | TRBV6-1 | CASDWPSPNSPLHF | TGTGCCTCCGACTGGCCCTCGCCCAATTCACCCCTCCACTTT
- | - | TRBJ1-2 | TRBV12-3/TRBV12-4 | CASSLNRDGGYTF | TGTGCCAGCAGTCTAAATAGGGACGGTGGCTACACCTTC
- | TRBD2 | TRBJ2-1 | TRBV24-1 | CATSDNSGILNEQFF | TGTGCCACCAGTGACAATAGCGGGATTCTTAATGAGCAGTTCTTC
- | - | TRBJ2-7 | TRBV29-1 | CSAGDGSYEQYF | TGCAGCGCTGGGGACGGTTCCTACGAGCAGTACTTC
- | TRBD1 | TRBJ2-7 | TRBV5-8 | CASSPWTGGFEQYF | TGTGCCAGCAGCCCCTGGACAGGGGGGTTCGAGCAGTACTTC
few | TRBD1 | TRBJ1-5 | TRBV6-5 | CASSSGQGNSNQPQHF | TGTGCCAGCAGTTCGGGACAGGGGAATAGCAATCAGCCCCAGCATTTT
- | TRBD2 | TRBJ2-7 | TRBV9 | CASSVAGGSGDEQYF | TGTGCCAGCAGCGTAGCGGGGGGGTCCGGTGACGAGCAGTACTTC
few | - | TRBJ2-7 | TRBV19 | CASSSGGGNSEQYF | TGTGCCAGTAGTAGCGGAGGGGGGAATAGCGAGCAGTACTTC
few | TRBD1 | TRBJ2-3 | TRBV10-3 | CAISQGVGTDTQYF | TGTGCCATCAGTCAGGGGGTAGGCACAGATACGCAGTATTTT
many | - | TRBJ2-7 | TRBV12-3/TRBV12-4 | CASSSYYEQYF | TGTGCCAGCAGCTCCTACTACGAGCAGTACTTC
- | TRBD2 | TRBJ2-1 | TRBV12-3/TRBV12-4 | CASAGVGYNEQFF | TGTGCCAGCGCGGGAGTTGGTTACAATGAGCAGTTCTTC
- | TRBD2 | TRBJ2-1 | TRBV6-2/TRBV6-3 | CASSYSLAGAVSGDDGSYNEQFF | TGTGCCAGCAGTTACTCCCTAGCGGGAGCAGTGTCTGGGGATGATGGATCCTACAATGAGCAGTTCTTC
- | TRBD2 | TRBJ2-1 | TRBV5-4 | CASSQGLALPKGENEQFF | TGTGCCAGCAGCCAAGGACTAGCGCTCCCTAAAGGGGAGAATGAGCAGTTCTTC
- | TRBD2 | TRBJ2-7 | TRBV15 | CATSRDLMLAGVKEQYF | TGTGCCACCAGCAGAGATCTAATGCTAGCGGGAGTGAAAGAGCAGTACTTC
few | TRBD2 | TRBJ2-4 | TRBV7-9 | CASSFLAGAGPKNIQYF | TGTGCCAGCAGCTTTCTAGCGGGTGCTGGGCCCAAAAACATTCAGTACTTC